The 30 T cell receptor beta chains below all came from one sample that was sequenced in a study of graft-versus-host responses after intestinal transplantation. The assay was immunoSEQ multiplex PCR, and TCRdb's table has in-frame clones only and misses some. The sample comprises more than 85,000 clones, under 95% of which are singletons, and about 2% rests with the top ten. Their antigen targets remain unknown. The sequencing here drew on unstimulated CD8+ T cells sorted from spleen or lymph node cells, taken before intestinal transplant. Receptors originate from a human donor who received an intestinal transplant.

The gene calls are TRBV30 and TRBJ1-3; the D is unclear. Germline CDR1 is GTSNPN and CDR2 is SVGIG (reference sequence). V gave up 0 bases and J gave up 6 bases, with 3 bases separating them. This CDR3 comprises 11 residues. In nucleotides, the CDR3 is TGTGCCTGGAGTGTCTCAAACACCATATATTTT. This translates into CAWSVSNTIYF.

The rearrangement joins TRBV27 to TRBJ2-7; TRBD1 might be the D (6 bases). Germline CDR1 reads MNHEY; CDR2 reads SMNVEV (reference sequence). The length of the CDR3 is 11 residues. Trimming pared 8 bases from V and 4 bases from J, leaving 9 bases between. The CDR3 loop reads CASPGAYEQYF. The DNA for the CDR3 is TGTGCCAGCCCAGGGGCGTACGAGCAGTACTTC.

The chain has TRBV4-3 and TRBJ2-1, with 13 bases identical to TRBD2. V lost 3 bases and J lost 4; bases outside the gene matches: 9. The CDR3 runs 18 residues. Germline V gene lookup returns CDR1 LGHNA and CDR2 YSLEER. CDR3 sequence (DNA): TGCGCCAGCAGCCAGCTACTAGCGGGGGGGGATACGTACAATGAGCAGTTCTTC. Translating it yields CASSQLLAGGDTYNEQFF.

The chain employs TRBV7-9 and TRBJ1-6; D call uncertain. Germline values: CDR1 SEHNR, CDR2 FQNEAQ (reference sequence). CDR3 length: 14 residues. The germline V and J ends were trimmed by 1 base and 5 bases, with 6 bases remaining between them. As DNA, the CDR3 is TGTGCCAGCAGCTTAGGGCAGGATAATTCACCCCTCCACTTT. Protein sequence: CASSLGQDNSPLHF.

A word on this clone: Other nucleotide sequences in the sample specify the same CDR3. The chain joins TRBV30 to TRBJ2-7; tentative D call: TRBD2 (7 bases). V was pared by 5 bases and J by 7 bases, with 12 bases between. Germline V gives CDR1 GTSNPN, CDR2 SVGIG (reference sequence). This CDR3 has 11 amino acids. CDR3 in amino acids: CAWSQGGEQYF. Written as DNA, the CDR3 is TGTGCCTGGTCACAGGGAGGGGAGCAGTACTTC.

This chain connects TRBV4-3 to TRBJ1-4; 8 bases are shared with TRBD1. This CDR3 has 18 amino acids. V shed 0 bases, J shed 7 bases, and the junction held 13 bases outside the gene matches. Germline CDR1 LGHNA, CDR2 YSLEER. Here the CDR3 reads CASSQDPSTGERGEKLFF. DNA for the CDR3: TGCGCCAGCAGCCAAGATCCGTCGACAGGGGAGCGTGGTGAAAAACTGTTTTTT.

V usage is TRBV25-1 and J usage is TRBJ1-2; unclear D gene. CDR3 length equals 11 residues. Trimming removed 6 bases at V and 6 bases at J, with 8 bases between. The germline V gene has CDR1 MGHDK and CDR2 SYGVNS. The CDR3 loop reads CASSTQNGYTF. In DNA, the CDR3 is TGTGCCAGCAGCACGCAGAATGGCTACACCTTC.

This chain uses TRBV6-5 with TRBJ2-1, with 7 positions matching TRBD2. Germline CDR1 and CDR2: MNHEY and SVGAGI. V lost 0 bases to trimming and J lost 2 bases; unmatched junction nucleotides: 4. This CDR3 spans 16 amino acids. The CDR3, as DNA: TGTGCCAGCAGTTACTCGACAAGCGGGGCCTACAATGAGCAGTTCTTC. Translation: CASSYSTSGAYNEQFF.

The chain couples TRBV18 to TRBJ2-1; weak D call: TRBD2 (5 bases). The CDR3 consists of 16 residues. Germline CDR1 is KGHSH and CDR2 is LQKENI. The germline V and J ends were trimmed by 0 bases and 1 base, with 10 bases remaining between them. For the CDR3, the DNA is TGTGCCAGCTCACCACCTGTACTAGAATCCTACAATGAGCAGTTCTTC. Translated, it gives CASSPPVLESYNEQFF.

V usage is TRBV30 and J usage is TRBJ2-5; 8 bases are shared with TRBD2. Germline V gene data show CDR1 as GTSNPN and CDR2 as SVGIG (reference sequence). This CDR3 comprises 16 residues. V shed 0 bases, J shed 4 bases, and the junction held 10 bases outside the gene matches. In DNA, the CDR3 is TGTGCCTGGAGTGTTCCGGGGGGGCCCTCTAGAGAGACCCAGTACTTC. Its protein is CAWSVPGGPSRETQYF.

This chain joins TRBV6-4 and TRBJ1-1, with 9 bases fitting TRBD1. This CDR3 spans 18 amino acids. The germline V gene encodes CDR1 MRHNA and CDR2 SNTAGT. J lost 1 base, V lost 2 bases, and 11 bases had no gene match. CDR3 sequence reads: CASSDPRDRELGNTEAFF. Written as DNA, the CDR3 is TGTGCCAGCAGTGACCCCCGGGACAGGGAGTTGGGGAACACTGAAGCTTTCTTT.

The chain joins TRBV7-8 to TRBJ2-5, with D maybe TRBD2 (5 bases). Germline V CDR1 and CDR2: SGHVS, FQNEAQ. The CDR3 extends over 18 amino acids. V was clipped by 2 bases and J by 5 bases, with 24 bases between them. This CDR3 is CASSLLYAPPDSGETQYF. CDR3 sequence (DNA): TGTGCCAGCAGCTTATTGTACGCACCCCCGGATTCGGGGGAGACCCAGTACTTC.

The V call is TRBV30, the J call TRBJ2-7; D is uncertain. The germline V and J ends were trimmed by 5 bases and 2 bases, with 10 bases remaining between them. The germline CDR1 and CDR2 sequences are GTSNPN and SVGIG (reference sequence). CDR3 length: 12 residues. The CDR3 is CAWSSVPYEQYF. The CDR3 DNA is TGTGCCTGGTCCTCAGTCCCCTACGAGCAGTACTTC.

The gene calls are TRBV2 and TRBJ1-3, with D maybe TRBD1 (6 bases). The CDR3 runs 14 residues. V shed 8 bases and J shed 0 bases, with 11 bases lying between them. Germline loops: CDR1 SNHLY, CDR2 FYNNEI. CDR3 amino acids: CASDGQFSGNTIYF. CDR3 DNA: TGTGCCAGCGATGGACAGTTCTCTGGAAACACCATATATTTT.

The chain links TRBV5-6 to TRBJ1-5; a weak D match, TRBD1 (6 bases). There are 17 residues in the CDR3. V lost 1 base and J 6 bases, leaving 20 bases between the germline ends. Germline V lookup: CDR1 SGHDT, CDR2 YYEEEE. Here the CDR3 DNA reads TGTGCCAGCAGCTTGTCACTTTCGGGGGCGGGGGGTCAGCCCCAGCATTTT. Translated: CASSLSLSGAGGQPQHF. Full variable domain (missing parts from reference TRBV5-6 and TRBJ1-5): DAGVTQSPTHLIKTRGQQVTLRCSPKSGHDTVSWYQQALGQGPQFIFQYYEEEERQRGNFPDRFSGHQFPNYSSELNVNALLLGDSALYLCASSLSLSGAGGQPQHFGDGTRLSIL.

In this sample, this clone turned up once. V usage is TRBV2 and J usage is TRBJ2-5; tentative D call: TRBD2 (6 bases). Trimming pared 1 base from V and 5 bases from J, leaving 17 bases between. This CDR3 spans 16 amino acids. Looked up from germline, CDR1 is SNHLY and CDR2 is FYNNEI. CDR3 loop: CASSEGLGLGSETQYF. Here the CDR3 DNA reads TGTGCCAGCAGTGAAGGACTAGGTCTTGGCAGCGAGACCCAGTACTTC. Filled out from reference TRBV2 and TRBJ2-5, the complete variable domain reads EPEVTQTPSHQVTQMGQEVILRCVPISNHLYFYWYRQILGQKVEFLVSFYNNEISEKSEIFDDQFSVERPDGSNFTLKIRSTKLEDSAMYFCASSEGLGLGSETQYFGPGTRLLVL.

CDR3 DNA sequence: TGTGCCAGCAGCTTAGGCGGCTCGTATGGCTACACCTTC. Its translation is CASSLGGSYGYTF. This sequence joins TRBV7-2 and TRBJ1-2, with no clear D. Trimming removed 1 base from V and 5 bases from J, with 8 bases in between. This CDR3 comprises 13 residues. CDR1 is SGHTA, CDR2 FQGNSA, per germline.

The chain has TRBV25-1 and TRBJ2-5, with TRBD1 identical over 8 bases. The CDR3 totals 15 residues. V trimming: 4 bases; J trimming: 2 bases; junction bases outside the gene matches: 6. The germline gives CDR1 MGHDK, CDR2 SYGVNS. This CDR3 is CASSGGQGRQETQYF. The CDR3 bases are TGTGCCAGCAGTGGAGGACAGGGAAGGCAAGAGACCCAGTACTTC.

V is TRBV5-1 and J is TRBJ1-1; weak D call: TRBD1 (6 bases). Trimming shortened V by 4 bases and J by 8 bases, and 21 bases separated the two germline ends. Germline CDR1 SGHRS, CDR2 YFSETQ. The CDR3 has 15 amino acids. The DNA for the CDR3 is TGCGCCAGCAGCCCCACAGGGCCCCTTACAGGCGAAGCTTTCTTT. Translated: CASSPTGPLTGEAFF. The full variable domain, its missing parts supplied by reference TRBV5-1 and TRBJ1-1, is KAGVTQTPRYLIKTRGQQVTLSCSPISGHRSVSWYQQTPGQGLQFLFEYFSETQRNKGNFPGRFSGRQFSNSRSEMNVSTLELGDSALYLCASSPTGPLTGEAFFGQGTRLTVV.

The CDR3 coding sequence is TGTGCCAGCAGCTTCACGGGAACTGAAGCTTTCTTT. This translates into CASSFTGTEAFF. The V and J genes are TRBV7-8 and TRBJ1-1; D remains unclear. V was cut by 3 bases and J by 5 bases, with 7 bases left in between. Germline V gene data show CDR1 as SGHVS and CDR2 as FQNEAQ. The CDR3 consists of 12 residues.

This rearrangement joins TRBV6-1 to TRBJ1-2; D is unresolved. The V gene's germline CDR1 is MNHNS and CDR2 SASEGT. The CDR3 covers 13 residues. Trimming took off 9 bases at V and 0 bases at J, with 11 bases between the two ends. CDR3 sequence: CASIEGANYGYTF. In DNA, the CDR3 is TGTGCCAGTATAGAGGGAGCTAACTATGGCTACACCTTC.

This sequence joins TRBV4-3 and TRBJ1-1; 9 bases are shared with TRBD1. With V trimmed by 1 base and J by 1 base, 4 bases remained unmatched. CDR3 length: 16 amino acids. Germline V CDR1 and CDR2: LGHNA, YSLEER. The CDR3 DNA reads as TGCGCCAGCAGCCAAGTCCCGGGACAGGGGAACACTGAAGCTTTCTTT. Translating gives CASSQVPGQGNTEAFF.

The rearrangement links TRBV7-9 to TRBJ2-5; 16 bases are shared with TRBD2. V was clipped by 4 bases and J by 3 bases; unmatched bases: 5. This CDR3 region has 17 residues. The germline CDR1 and CDR2 sequences are SEHNR and FQNEAQ (reference sequence). CDR3 protein: CASSSAGTSGGEETQYF. In DNA, the CDR3 is TGTGCCAGCAGCTCCGCCGGGACTAGCGGGGGGGAAGAGACCCAGTACTTC.

Regarding this clone: This sample also contains other DNA sequences that code for the same CDR3. The V call is TRBV5-6, the J call TRBJ2-1; D may be TRBD2 (6 bases). This CDR3 is built from 13 residues. Deletions cut 3 bases from V and 8 bases from J, with 12 bases between. Germline V gene lookup returns CDR1 SGHDT and CDR2 YYEEEE. CDR3 amino acids: CASSSTSGHEQFF. The CDR3 DNA reads TGTGCCAGCAGCTCGACTAGTGGGCATGAGCAGTTCTTC.

This clone was seen a single time. This chain connects TRBV12-5 to TRBJ2-3; D not certain. CDR3 length equals 13 residues. CDR1 and CDR2 from the germline V gene are LGHNT and FRNRAP. Trimming stripped 7 bases from V and 2 bases from J, with 10 bases between. The CDR3 is CASDGPYTDTQYF. The CDR3 DNA reads TGTGCTAGTGACGGTCCTTACACAGATACGCAGTATTTT.

The chain links TRBV4-3 to TRBJ2-3; 11 bases line up with TRBD2. V trimming: 0 bases; J trimming: 3 bases; junction bases outside the gene matches: 5. There are 17 residues in the CDR3. Per germline, CDR1 LGHNA and CDR2 YSLEER. The CDR3: CASSQDVAGGLTDTQYF. CDR3 DNA sequence: TGCGCCAGCAGCCAAGATGTAGCGGGGGGGCTTACAGATACGCAGTATTTT.

The chain combines TRBV6-5 with TRBJ2-7; perhaps TRBD2 as D (6 bases). Germline CDR1 reads MNHEY; CDR2 reads SVGAGI. V was trimmed by 7 bases and J by 2 bases, leaving 15 bases between them. The CDR3 extends over 14 amino acids. CDR3 sequence: CASTRLVSPYEQYF. CDR3 bases: TGTGCCAGCACTAGACTAGTATCGCCCTACGAGCAGTACTTC.

J is TRBJ2-2 and V is TRBV6-5, with TRBD2 matching 12 bases. Unmatched junction bases numbered 2, after V lost 0 bases and J lost 6 bases. The germline CDR1 and CDR2 sequences are MNHEY and SVGAGI. The CDR3 runs to 16 residues. CDR3: CASSYSLAGGAGELFF. DNA for the CDR3: TGTGCCAGCAGTTACTCCCTAGCGGGGGGGGCCGGGGAGCTGTTTTTT.

The sample holds one count of this clone. Here the CDR3 reads CASSSRGLNTEAFF. CDR3 nucleotide sequence: TGCGCCAGCAGCTCCAGGGGGCTTAACACTGAAGCTTTCTTT. The V and J genes are TRBV5-1 and TRBJ1-1; TRBD1 matches 8 bases. Germline V gene data show CDR1 as SGHRS and CDR2 as YFSETQ. Trimming took 3 bases from V and 2 from J; bases not matched to a gene: 3. The CDR3 covers 14 residues.

V gene TRBV9 combines with J gene TRBJ1-3; D not certain. Germline-derived CDR1 and CDR2 are SGDLS and YYNGEE. The CDR3 has 14 residues. V was shortened by 0 bases and J by 1 base, with 5 bases between the two germline ends. CDR3 nucleotide sequence: TGTGCCAGCAGCGTAGACGGGTCTGGAAACACCATATATTTT. Encoded protein: CASSVDGSGNTIYF. Complete variable domain (other parts from reference TRBV9 and TRBJ1-3): DSGVTQTPKHLITATGQRVTLRCSPRSGDLSVYWYQQSLDQGLQFLIQYYNGEERAKGNILERFSAQQFPDLHSELNLSSLELGDSALYFCASSVDGSGNTIYFGEGSWLTVV.